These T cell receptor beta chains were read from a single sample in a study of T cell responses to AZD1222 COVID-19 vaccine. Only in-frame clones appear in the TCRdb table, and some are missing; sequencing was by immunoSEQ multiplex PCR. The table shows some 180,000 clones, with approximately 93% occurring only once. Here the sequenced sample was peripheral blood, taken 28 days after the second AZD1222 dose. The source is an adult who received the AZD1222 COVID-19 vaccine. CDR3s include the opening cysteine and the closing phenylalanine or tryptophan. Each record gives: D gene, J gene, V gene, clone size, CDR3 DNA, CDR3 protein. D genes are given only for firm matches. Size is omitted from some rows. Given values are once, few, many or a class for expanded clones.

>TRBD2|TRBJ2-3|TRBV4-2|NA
TGTGCCAGCAGCCAACTTGCGGGGGGGCTGGTAGATACGCAGTATTTT
CASSQLAGGLVDTQYF
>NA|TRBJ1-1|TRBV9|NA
TGTGCCAGCAGCGGATTGACAGGCACTTTTACTGAAGCTTTCTTT
CASSGLTGTFTEAFF
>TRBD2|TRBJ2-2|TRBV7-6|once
TGTGCCTTGGGGCCCAAAGGGCTAGCGGACACCGGGGAGCTGTTTTTT
CALGPKGLADTGELFF
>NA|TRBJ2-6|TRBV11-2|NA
TGTGCCAGCAGCTTGGGACTTCGGGCCAACGTCCTGACTTTC
CASSLGLRANVLTF
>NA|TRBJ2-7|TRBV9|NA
TGTGCCAGCAGCAGGGGCCATGGGCTCGAGCAGTACTTC
CASSRGHGLEQYF
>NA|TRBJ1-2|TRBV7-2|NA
TGTGCCAGCAGCTTAGTTTACGGCCCAAAAGGGGTCTACACCTTC
CASSLVYGPKGVYTF
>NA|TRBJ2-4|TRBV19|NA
TGTGCCAGCGGCGGGGCGGGCAAAAACATTCAGTACTTC
CASGGAGKNIQYF
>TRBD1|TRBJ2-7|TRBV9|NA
TGTGCCAGCAGCGTAGGCCTTGCCGGGACAGGGGACGAGCAGTACTTC
CASSVGLAGTGDEQYF
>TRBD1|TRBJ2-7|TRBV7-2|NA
TGTGCCAGCAGCTCTGACAGGGGTGGCTACGAGCAGTACTTC
CASSSDRGGYEQYF
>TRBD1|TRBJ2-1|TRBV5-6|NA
TGTGCCAGCAGCTCCGTGACAGGGGCCTACAATGAGCAGTTCTTC
CASSSVTGAYNEQFF
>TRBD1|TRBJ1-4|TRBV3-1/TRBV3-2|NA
TGTGCCAGCAGCCTAAGGGACAGAGCAACTAATGAAAAACTGTTTTTT
CASSLRDRATNEKLFF
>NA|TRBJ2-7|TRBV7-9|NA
TGTGCCAGCGGATCGGGGCCCCCTTCCGAGCAGTACTTC
CASGSGPPSEQYF
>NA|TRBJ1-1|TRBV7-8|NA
TGTGCCAGCAGCCCCCAGCCGAAGCCGCTACTGAACACTGAAGCTTTCTTT
CASSPQPKPLLNTEAFF
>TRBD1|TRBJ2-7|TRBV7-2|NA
TGTGCCAGCAGCTTGACAGGGGATCCGTCCTACGAGCAGTACTTC
CASSLTGDPSYEQYF
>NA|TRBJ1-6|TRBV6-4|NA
TGTGCCAGCAGTGACTCAGGGGTTTCACCCCTCCACTTT
CASSDSGVSPLHF
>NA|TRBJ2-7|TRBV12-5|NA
TGTGCTAGTGGTTTGGGGACAGCCTTTGAGCAGTACTTC
CASGLGTAFEQYF
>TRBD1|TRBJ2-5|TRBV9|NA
TGTGCCAGCAGCGGACAGGGTAGGGAGACCCAGTACTTC
CASSGQGRETQYF
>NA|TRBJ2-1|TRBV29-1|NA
TGCAGCGTGAGAGAACGGGACGGGTCCTACAATGAGCAGTTCTTC
CSVRERDGSYNEQFF
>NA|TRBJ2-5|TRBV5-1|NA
TGCGCCAGCAGCTTGTTCAACCCAGGACAAGAGACCCAGTACTTC
CASSLFNPGQETQYF
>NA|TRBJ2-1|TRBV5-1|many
TGCGCCAGCAGCACGCAGGGTAATGAGCAGTTCTTC
CASSTQGNEQFF
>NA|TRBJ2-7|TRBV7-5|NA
TGTGCCAGAAGCTTTCACCCCAGGGACAGGGCCCTCTACGAGCAGTACTTC
CARSFHPRDRALYEQYF
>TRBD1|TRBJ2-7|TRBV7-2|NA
TGTGCCAGCAGCTTGACCGGGACAGGGTCCCTCTACGAGCAGTACTTC
CASSLTGTGSLYEQYF
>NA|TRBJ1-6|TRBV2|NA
TGTGCCAGCAGTGAAGTCGCCAGCTCTAATTCACCCCTCCACTTT
CASSEVASSNSPLHF
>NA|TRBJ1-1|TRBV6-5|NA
TGTGCCAGCAGTCGGATGAGAGCCACTGAAGCTTTCTTT
CASSRMRATEAFF
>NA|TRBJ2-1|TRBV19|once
TGTGCCAGTAGCCTAGACAGAAGCTCCTACAATGAGCAGTTCTTC
CASSLDRSSYNEQFF
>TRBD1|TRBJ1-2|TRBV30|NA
TGTGCCTGGAGGCCCTCGGACAGGGAGAGGGGCTACACCTTC
CAWRPSDRERGYTF
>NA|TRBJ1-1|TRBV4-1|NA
TGCGCCAGCAGCCAAGGCAGTGAAGCTTTCTTT
CASSQGSEAFF